This T cell receptor beta chain was profiled in a study of OX40 agonist ivuxolimab in advanced cancers. Whole-study context: Dose-escalation patients had hepatocellular carcinoma, melanoma, renal cell or head and neck cancer.

Blood draws occurred at baseline, cycle 4 day 1, and cycle 7 day 1. Findings of the study overall: Not determined was the antigen specificity of the expanded peripheral T cells. The authors also found low normalized T-cell clonal expansion in some nonresponders.

Per germline, CDR1 SGHTA and CDR2 FQGNSA. This CDR3 is 15 amino acids long. Losses at the gene ends were 5 bases for V and 3 bases for J; bases not matched to a gene: 7. Of note for this clone: Its antigen is not known.

Using immunoSEQ multiplex PCR, the repertoire was profiled, and TCRdb retains in-frame clones only, with some absent. The table lists roughly 35,000 clones, about 81% of them singletons. This chain uses TRBV7-2 with TRBJ1-1; 9 nucleotides agree with TRBD1. The sequences come from CD4+ or CD8+ T cells sorted from blood, collected in a trial of the OX40 agonist ivuxolimab. The sequence came from an adult with an advanced solid tumor such as melanoma, head and neck, liver or kidney cancer. DNA of the CDR3: TGTGCCAGCAGCACGAGTACAGGGGGCGACACTGAAGCTTTCTTT. Translated: CASSTSTGGDTEAFF.